This is a list of T cell receptor beta chains from one sample in a study of blood T cell repertoires in COVID-19. The data were produced by immunoSEQ multiplex PCR, yet TCRdb's version contains in-frame clones alone and is incomplete. The data show 300,000 or so clones, about nine tenths seen once. Sequenced material: peripheral blood. These receptors all come from a woman aged 25 to 39 with COVID-19, enrolled during active disease. CDR3s include the opening cysteine and the closing phenylalanine or tryptophan. The D gene is left open where the match is weak. Clone size is given for some rows only: seen once, a few or many times, or a class if the clone is expanded.

TRBD1	TRBJ2-7	-	TRBV28	TGTGCCAGCAGAGTGACAGGGGGATCGTCCGAGCAGTACTTC	CASRVTGGSSEQYF
TRBD1	TRBJ2-3	once	TRBV7-6	TGTGCCAGCAGCCTAGCCGGGACAGGGTATATTGGAGATACGCAGTATTTT	CASSLAGTGYIGDTQYF
TRBD2	TRBJ2-7	-	TRBV30	TGTGCCTGGTGCGGGGGGGGATCCTACGAGCAGTACTTC	CAWCGGGSYEQYF
TRBD1	TRBJ2-5	once	TRBV6-5	TGTGCCAGCAGAGTCACAGGGGGAGAGACCCAGTACTTC	CASRVTGGETQYF
-	TRBJ1-2	-	TRBV30	TGTGCCTGGAGTTCGGGGTTCGATTCTGGCTACACCTTC	CAWSSGFDSGYTF
-	TRBJ2-1	once	TRBV18	TGTGCCAGCTCACCCCGCAGGGGGGACATTGACAATGAGCAGTTCTTC	CASSPRRGDIDNEQFF
-	TRBJ1-4	-	TRBV13	TGTGCCAGCAGCTCACGGACAGAGAAGAATGAAAAACTGTTTTTT	CASSSRTEKNEKLFF
-	TRBJ1-1	once	TRBV2	TGTGCCAGCAGCGACCCCAGGGAGGGAGGAGATGAAGCTTTCTTT	CASSDPREGGDEAFF
-	TRBJ2-2	-	TRBV5-1	TGCGCCAGCAAAGAGGGAGGCACAAACACCGGGGAGCTGTTTTTT	CASKEGGTNTGELFF
TRBD1	TRBJ1-5	-	TRBV28	TGTGCCAGCAGTCCCATCGGACAGGTGGGGAATCAGCCCCAGCATTTT	CASSPIGQVGNQPQHF
-	TRBJ1-4	-	TRBV18	TGTGCCAGCTCACCGCTACAGGAGAATGAAAAACTGTTTTTT	CASSPLQENEKLFF
-	TRBJ2-5	-	TRBV30	TGTGCCTGTGGTGGTACGGGGTTGGGCAGAGAGACCCAGTACTTC	CACGGTGLGRETQYF
TRBD1	TRBJ2-1	-	TRBV19	TGTGCCAGTAGTCGGGGACAGATTTACAATGAGCAGTTCTTC	CASSRGQIYNEQFF
TRBD1	TRBJ1-5	-	TRBV5-1	TGCGCCAGCAGCTTGGACCCCTCAGGGGGACAGCCCCAGCATTTT	CASSLDPSGGQPQHF
-	TRBJ1-1	-	TRBV13	TGTGCCAGCAGCTTAATACAGGGAGTCATGAACACTGAAGCTTTCTTT	CASSLIQGVMNTEAFF
TRBD1	TRBJ1-3	-	TRBV5-1	TGCGCCAGCAGCCCGGGACAGGGTACTGGAAACACCATATATTTT	CASSPGQGTGNTIYF
TRBD1	TRBJ2-2	-	TRBV5-1	TGCGCCAGCAGCTTGAGGACAGGTTCGGACACCGGGGAGCTGTTTTTT	CASSLRTGSDTGELFF
TRBD2	TRBJ2-3	-	TRBV7-2	TGTGCCAGCAGCTTATTAGCGGGGGCGGCCAATACGCAGTATTTT	CASSLLAGAANTQYF